This TCR beta chain came from a study of blood T cell repertoires in COVID-19. The overall study: Whether acute or convalescent, the COVID-19 samples came from the United States, Italy and Spain. Nucleic acid was either cDNA or gDNA, and it came from T cells, B-cell-depleted T cells, or PBMCs.

Those enrolled in Seattle joined during active infection and were followed longitudinally afterward. The assay was immunoSEQ multiplex PCR, and TCRdb's table has in-frame clones only and misses some. The data show around 280,000 clones, approximately 91% seen once. Germline V CDR1 and CDR2: PRHDT, FYEKMQ (reference sequence). The CDR3 is 18 residues long. V lost 3 bases and J lost 4; bases outside the gene matches: 10. The chain uses TRBV13 and TRBJ2-3; 13 nucleotides align to TRBD2. This TCR came from a woman under 40 with COVID-19, enrolled during active disease. The sequenced material came from peripheral blood. CDR3 in amino acids: CASSFGLAGVERADTQYF. The CDR3 DNA sequence: TGTGCCAGCAGCTTCGGACTAGCGGGAGTGGAGCGCGCAGATACGCAGTATTTT.